These T cell receptor beta chains were read from a single sample in a study of post-analysis software for immune sequencing data. TCRdb recomputed calls from the PCR reads with MiXCR, one row per CDR3 protein. This sample has about 560,000 distinct CDR3 sequences; roughly 45% occur once, and the top ten carry around 1.7%. What was sequenced was blood. Receptors were obtained from a girl aged 10-17 years with multiple sclerosis. Each CDR3 is given without its conserved first and last residue.

TRBV12-3/TRBV12-4,ASSMIGETQY
TRBV12-3/TRBV12-4,ASSLRGEYEQY
TRBV5-1,ASTPGPGPTHEQY
TRBV12-3/TRBV12-4,ASRELGTAGETQY
TRBV12-3/TRBV12-4,ASTPGRTYNEQF
TRBV25-1,ATASDHYEQY
TRBV4-1,ASSQVDMGLAGGAQF
TRBV20-1,SASREATRSEQY
TRBV10-3,AISESAGEQY
TRBV5-1,ASSLQGPENNSPLH
TRBV29-1,SVDHRLELSTDTQY
TRBV29-1,SVDETSGANVLT
TRBV7-8,ASSLQVLNTEAF
TRBV20-1,SAFDTIGGEQY
TRBV10-3,ASLGEVAGGNEQF